The next 31 T cell receptor beta chains were all read from a single sample in a study of T cell responses to AZD1222 COVID-19 vaccine. Profiled with immunoSEQ multiplex PCR; TCRdb holds only in-frame clones, not every one. The sample lists approximately 79,000 clones, approximately 86% occurring once. The material was peripheral blood, obtained on day 0 of AZD1222 vaccination. Receptor source: an adult in good health.

The genes are TRBV28 and TRBJ2-7; 8 bases match TRBD2. Germline-derived CDR1 and CDR2 are MDHEN and SYDVKM. V shed 3 bases, J shed 2 bases, and the junction held 3 bases outside the gene matches. This CDR3 has 14 residues. CDR3 in DNA: TGTGCCAGCAGTTTTTTGCGGGAGGCCTACGAGCAGTACTTC. It yields the protein CASSFLREAYEQYF.

This clone has only a few counts. This chain uses TRBV28 with TRBJ2-5; possibly TRBD2 for D (6 bases). This CDR3 is 14 amino acids long. V was cut by 1 base and J by 5 bases, with 11 bases left in between. Germline V gene data show CDR1 as MDHEN and CDR2 as SYDVKM. The CDR3 DNA follows: TGTGCCAGCAGTTTATCGGCAGGGAGGGAGACCCAGTACTTC. This encodes CASSLSAGRETQYF.

V and J are TRBV19 and TRBJ1-4; TRBD1 is a possible D gene (5 bases). The CDR3 runs 15 residues. Trimming removed 6 bases from V and 9 bases from J, with 20 bases in between. Germline-derived CDR1 and CDR2 are LNHDA and SQIVND (reference sequence). CDR3 bases: TGTGCCAGTAGCTTCAGGAGGGGCGAAATGAAAAAACTGTTTTTT. Amino acids: CASSFRRGEMKKLFF.

This chain links TRBV30 with TRBJ1-6; a possible D gene is TRBD1 (5 bases). CDR3 size: 15 residues. Per the germline V gene, CDR1 is GTSNPN and CDR2 is SVGIG (reference sequence). V dropped 3 bases and J dropped 5 bases, with 14 bases sitting between them. Here the CDR3 DNA reads TGTGCCTGGAGCAATTGGGGGATTCATAATTCACCCCTCCACTTT. It specifies CAWSNWGIHNSPLHF.

The genes are TRBV3-1 (or the pseudogene TRBV3-2) and TRBJ2-1; D call uncertain. The V end was cut by 1 base, the J end by 10 bases, with 8 bases between. CDR1 is LGHDT and CDR2 is YNNKEL in the germline V gene (reference sequence). This CDR3 region has 12 residues. The CDR3 loop reads CASSQGVREQFF. CDR3 DNA sequence: TGTGCCAGCAGCCAAGGGGTCCGAGAGCAGTTCTTC.

The V call is TRBV29-1, the J call TRBJ2-5; D perhaps matches TRBD2 (6 bases). Trimming left V 1 base short and J 5 bases short, with 14 bases between. Looked up from germline, CDR1 is SQVTM and CDR2 is ANQGSEA. This CDR3 contains 14 residues. The CDR3 sequence: CSVEGREGSETQYF. The CDR3 bases are TGCAGCGTTGAAGGGCGGGAAGGGAGTGAGACCCAGTACTTC.

The chain links TRBV15 to TRBJ2-7; TRBD2 is a possible D gene (6 bases). The V end lost 1 base, the J end lost 5 bases, and 21 bases lay between the germline ends. CDR3 size: 17 residues. Germline CDR1 reads LNHNV; CDR2 reads YYDKDF (reference sequence). The CDR3 here is CATSRAQTGTFNHEQYF. The DNA for the CDR3 is TGTGCCACCAGCAGAGCTCAAACCGGGACTTTCAACCACGAGCAGTACTTC. The variable domain in full, completed from reference TRBV15 and TRBJ2-7, reads DAMVIQNPRYQVTQFGKPVTLSCSQTLNHNVMYWYQQKSSQAPKLLFHYYDKDFNNEADTPDNFQSRRPNTSFCFLDIRSPGLGDTAMYLCATSRAQTGTFNHEQYFGPGTRLTVT.

V usage is TRBV28 and J usage is TRBJ2-5, with D tentatively TRBD2 (5 bases). Germline assignment: CDR1 MDHEN and CDR2 SYDVKM. V was cut by 2 bases and J by 4 bases, with 20 bases left in between. The CDR3 is made up of 17 amino acids. CDR3 protein: CASSLGVGGGMLETQYF. In nucleotides, the CDR3 is TGTGCCAGCAGTTTAGGAGTGGGCGGAGGAATGTTAGAGACCCAGTACTTC.

This chain uses TRBV5-1 with TRBJ2-1; possible D gene TRBD2, 5 bases. Trimming shortened V by 5 bases and J by 5 bases, and 11 bases separated the two germline ends. Germline lookup yields CDR1 SGHRS and CDR2 YFSETQ. CDR3 length: 13 residues. The CDR3: CASREAVNNEQFF. DNA of the CDR3: TGCGCCAGCAGGGAAGCGGTCAACAATGAGCAGTTCTTC.

This clone was recorded only once. The CDR3 is CSARGGVPLHF. As DNA, the CDR3 is TGCAGTGCTAGAGGGGGAGTCCCCCTCCACTTT. This chain uses TRBV20-1 with TRBJ1-6; the D is unclear. This CDR3 has 11 residues. Germline lookup yields CDR1 DFQATT and CDR2 SNEGSKA (reference sequence). The ends were cut back, 1 base at V and 13 bases at J, with 8 bases in the middle.

The chain employs TRBV19 and TRBJ2-3; TRBD2 aligns across 7 bases. V lost 1 base, J lost 6 bases, and 4 bases stayed unmatched. The CDR3 spans 14 residues. The V gene's germline CDR1 is LNHDA and CDR2 SQIVND (reference sequence). The CDR3 region has the DNA TGTGCCAGTAGTATAGCGGGAGGTCGGGATACGCAGTATTTT. Residues: CASSIAGGRDTQYF.

The gene calls are TRBV7-2 and TRBJ2-5, with 8 bases fitting TRBD1. J lost 1 base, V lost 1 base, and 2 bases had no gene match. Germline-derived CDR1 and CDR2 are SGHTA and FQGNSA. The CDR3 extends over 15 amino acids. For the CDR3, the DNA is TGTGCCAGCAGCTTAGGGACAGGGCCCCAAGAGACCCAGTACTTC. Translated: CASSLGTGPQETQYF.

V gene TRBV6-5 combines with J gene TRBJ2-7; 7 bases agree with TRBD1. The trim removed 7 bases at V and 3 bases at J, leaving 9 bases unmatched. The length of the CDR3 is 14 residues. CDR1 and CDR2 (germline): MNHEY, SVGAGI. The CDR3 nucleotides are TGTGCCAGCACCGACCGGGACAGTCGCTACGAGCAGTACTTC. Translated: CASTDRDSRYEQYF.

Only one count was recorded for this clone. The V call is TRBV9, the J call TRBJ1-6; weak D call: TRBD1 (6 bases). This CDR3 spans 14 amino acids. V lost 4 bases and J 8 bases, leaving 13 bases between the germline ends. Germline V gene lookup returns CDR1 SGDLS and CDR2 YYNGEE. The DNA for the CDR3 is TGTGCCAGCAGCACCGGACAGCGAGATTCACCCCTCCACTTT. It translates to CASSTGQRDSPLHF.

The chain is built from TRBV3-1 (or the pseudogene TRBV3-2) and TRBJ1-3; D not resolved. CDR3 length: 16 amino acids. The V gene lost 0 bases and the J gene lost 0 bases, with 9 bases spanning the gap. Germline V gene data show CDR1 as LGHDT and CDR2 as YNNKEL (reference sequence). This chain's CDR3 is CASSQDLGSSGNTIYF. In nucleotides, the CDR3 is TGTGCCAGCAGCCAAGATCTCGGGAGCTCTGGAAACACCATATATTTT.

V usage is TRBV6-1 and J usage is TRBJ1-4, with D hard to call. The CDR3 covers 16 residues. V dropped 2 bases and J dropped 1 base, with 11 bases sitting between them. The germline gives CDR1 MNHNS, CDR2 SASEGT. The CDR3 protein is CASSEWAAQTNEKLFF. The CDR3 DNA reads as TGTGCCAGCAGTGAATGGGCAGCTCAAACTAATGAAAAACTGTTTTTT.

V usage is TRBV6-5 and J usage is TRBJ1-2; perhaps TRBD1 as D (5 bases). Trimming shortened V by 6 bases and J by 8 bases, and 13 bases separated the two germline ends. The CDR3 has 12 residues. Looked up from germline, CDR1 is MNHEY and CDR2 is SVGAGI. CDR3 sequence: CASRRDVEGYTF. The CDR3, as DNA: TGTGCCAGCAGGCGGGACGTCGAGGGCTACACCTTC.

The chain combines TRBV9 with TRBJ1-1; D perhaps matches TRBD1 (6 bases). The germline CDR1 and CDR2 sequences are SGDLS and YYNGEE. The CDR3 loop spans 14 amino acids. V was cut by 2 bases and J by 4 bases, with 12 bases left in between. Here the CDR3 DNA reads TGTGCCAGCAGCGTCGGACAGTGGGGCACTGAAGCTTTCTTT. It codes for CASSVGQWGTEAFF. Complete variable domain (other parts from reference TRBV9 and TRBJ1-1): DSGVTQTPKHLITATGQRVTLRCSPRSGDLSVYWYQQSLDQGLQFLIQYYNGEERAKGNILERFSAQQFPDLHSELNLSSLELGDSALYFCASSVGQWGTEAFFGQGTRLTVV.

V and J are TRBV19 and TRBJ1-4; D not certain. V was pared by 0 bases and J by 7 bases, with 12 bases between. There are 15 residues in the CDR3. Germline CDR1 LNHDA, CDR2 SQIVND (reference sequence). In nucleotides, the CDR3 is TGTGCCAGTAGTATAGATCGAGAGTTTGGTGAAAAACTGTTTTTT. Its protein product is CASSIDREFGEKLFF.

The table lists this clone with a count of one. This chain connects TRBV5-8 to TRBJ2-5, with D perhaps TRBD2 (5 bases). Germline CDR1 SGHTS, CDR2 YDEGEE. The V and J ends lost 3 bases and 5 bases respectively, with 17 bases between them. This CDR3 has 15 residues. DNA for the CDR3: TGTGCCAGCAGCTCCCCGGGCCCGGGGAAGGAGACCCAGTACTTC. Amino acid sequence: CASSSPGPGKETQYF. The variable domain in full, with the rest retrieved from reference TRBV5-8 and TRBJ2-5, is EAGVTQSPTHLIKTRGQQATLRCSPISGHTSVYWYQQALGLGLQFLLWYDEGEERNRGNFPPRFSGRQFPNYSSELNVNALELEDSALYLCASSSPGPGKETQYFGPGTRLLVL.

The J gene is TRBJ2-1, the V gene TRBV5-6, with TRBD1 matching over 7 bases. The CDR3 sequence is 15 residues long. Germline CDR1 is SGHDT and CDR2 is YYEEEE. V lost 3 bases to trimming and J lost 4 bases; unmatched junction nucleotides: 7. In DNA form, the CDR3 reads TGTGCCAGCAGCTCACGGCCAGGGGGTTACAATGAGCAGTTCTTC. This sequence encodes CASSSRPGGYNEQFF.

This rearrangement joins TRBV18 to TRBJ2-2; 7 bases are shared with TRBD2. CDR3 size: 14 residues. V trimming: 3 bases; J trimming: 6 bases; junction bases outside the gene matches: 4. The V gene's germline CDR1 is KGHSH and CDR2 LQKENI. The CDR3 loop is CASSPGLGPGELFF. The CDR3 DNA reads as TGTGCCAGCTCACCTGGACTAGGCCCCGGGGAGCTGTTTTTT.

The rearrangement links TRBV7-9 to TRBJ2-1, with TRBD2 matching over 7 bases. The junction had 9 bases not matched to a gene; V was cut back by 6 bases and J by 10 bases. This CDR3 region has 13 residues. Germline CDR1 reads SEHNR; CDR2 reads FQNEAQ (reference sequence). CDR3 bases: TGTGCCAGCAGGCCTAGCGGACTGTGGGAGCAGTTCTTC. Translated, it gives CASRPSGLWEQFF. The entire variable domain, with the rest obtained from reference TRBV7-9 and TRBJ2-1, is as follows: DTGVSQNPRHKITKRGQNVTFRCDPISEHNRLYWYRQTLGQGPEFLTYFQNEAQLEKSRLLSDRFSAERPKGSFSTLEIQRTEQGDSAMYLCASRPSGLWEQFFGPGTRLTVL.

The chain joins TRBV7-9 to TRBJ2-1; 12 positions agree with TRBD2. CDR1 is SEHNR, CDR2 FQNEAQ, per germline (reference sequence). J was trimmed by 7 bases and V by 5 bases; bases with no gene match: 6. The CDR3 covers 15 residues. The DNA for the CDR3 is TGTGCCAGCAGCCTCGGAACTAGCGGGAGGAATGAGCAGTTCTTC. Protein: CASSLGTSGRNEQFF.

The chain is built from TRBV7-3 and TRBJ2-3, with D unclear. V was shortened by 5 bases and J by 3 bases, with 6 bases between the two germline ends. The CDR3 spans 12 residues. Germline V CDR1 and CDR2: SGHTA, FQGTGA. The CDR3 nucleotides read TGTGCCAGCAGCCGTGGAACAGATACGCAGTATTTT. Encoded protein: CASSRGTDTQYF.

Only one count was recorded for this clone. This chain links TRBV28 with TRBJ2-1; 9 bases fit TRBD2. Germline V lookup: CDR1 MDHEN, CDR2 SYDVKM. CDR3 length: 14 amino acids. The trim removed 3 bases at V and 5 bases at J, leaving 2 bases unmatched. CDR3: CASSFLAGNNEQFF. For the CDR3, the DNA is TGTGCCAGCAGTTTCCTAGCGGGGAACAATGAGCAGTTCTTC. Together with reference TRBV28 and TRBJ2-1, the CDR3 gives the full variable domain: DVKVTQSSRYLVKRTGEKVFLECVQDMDHENMFWYRQDPGLGLRLIYFSYDVKMKEKGDIPEGYSVSREKKERFSLILESASTNQTSMYLCASSFLAGNNEQFFGPGTRLTVL.

This clone was picked up one time. This chain uses TRBV11-3 with TRBJ1-2; 10 nucleotides agree with TRBD1. V was clipped by 5 bases and J by 5 bases; unmatched bases: 8. The CDR3 totals 15 residues. Germline V gene data show CDR1 as SGHNT and CDR2 as YENEEA. CDR3 sequence (DNA): TGTGCCAGCAGCCAAGGGACAGGGGAGGAATATGGCTACACCTTC. This encodes CASSQGTGEEYGYTF.

The chain links TRBV15 to TRBJ1-1; D might be TRBD1 (5 bases). The V gene's germline CDR1 is LNHNV and CDR2 YYDKDF (reference sequence). The CDR3 is 16 residues long. Between the trimmed V and J ends, which lost 1 base and 3 bases, there was a span of 15 bases. In DNA form, the CDR3 reads TGTGCCACCAGCAGAGCAGGGCTATCTGAAGACACTGAAGCTTTCTTT. Encoded protein: CATSRAGLSEDTEAFF. The complete variable domain, with remaining parts taken from reference TRBV15 and TRBJ1-1, reads DAMVIQNPRYQVTQFGKPVTLSCSQTLNHNVMYWYQQKSSQAPKLLFHYYDKDFNNEADTPDNFQSRRPNTSFCFLDIRSPGLGDTAMYLCATSRAGLSEDTEAFFGQGTRLTVV.

This chain uses TRBV27 with TRBJ2-7; D remains ambiguous. The CDR3 consists of 12 residues. The V and J ends lost 6 bases and 0 bases respectively, with 6 bases between them. Germline-derived CDR1 and CDR2 are MNHEY and SMNVEV (reference sequence). CDR3 loop: CASRGLSYEQYF. The CDR3 coding sequence is TGTGCCAGCAGGGGCCTCTCCTACGAGCAGTACTTC.

Here the CDR3 DNA reads TGTGCCAGCAGTGAATCGGGGACAGGGGGCCACGAGCAGTACTTC. It yields the protein CASSESGTGGHEQYF. The chain has TRBV25-1 and TRBJ2-7, with 12 bases aligning to TRBD1. Looked up from germline, CDR1 is MGHDK and CDR2 is SYGVNS. Trimming removed 1 base from V and 5 bases from J; junction bases left unmatched: 3. This CDR3 comprises 15 residues.

The chain uses TRBV21-1 and TRBJ1-1; the D segment call TRBD1 is taken from the table without a DNA check. TRBV21-1 is a pseudogene segment. CDR3 length equals 16 residues. The CDR3 nucleotides read TGTGCCAGCAGCAAAAGACTACAGGGTACGAACACTGAAGCTTTCTTT. This encodes CASSKRLQGTNTEAFF.